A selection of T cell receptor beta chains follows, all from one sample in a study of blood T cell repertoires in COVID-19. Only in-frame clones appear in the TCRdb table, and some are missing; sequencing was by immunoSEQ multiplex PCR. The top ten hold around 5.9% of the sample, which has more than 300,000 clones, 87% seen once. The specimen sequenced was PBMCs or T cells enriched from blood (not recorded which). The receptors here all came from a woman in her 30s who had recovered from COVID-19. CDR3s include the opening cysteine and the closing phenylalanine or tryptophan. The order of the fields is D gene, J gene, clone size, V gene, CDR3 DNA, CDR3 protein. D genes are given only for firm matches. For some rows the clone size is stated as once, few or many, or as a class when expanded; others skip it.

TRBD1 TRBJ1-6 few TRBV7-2 TGTGCCAGCAGCTCACACAGGGGTTTGGATTCACCCCTCCACTTT CASSSHRGLDSPLHF
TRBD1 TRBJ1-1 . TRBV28 TGTGCCAGCAGTTTGGGACAGAGGAACACTGAAGCTTTCTTT CASSLGQRNTEAFF
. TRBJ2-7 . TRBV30 TGTGCCTGGAGTGTCTTTACCGGGCAGTACTTC CAWSVFTGQYF
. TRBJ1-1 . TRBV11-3 TGTGCCAGCAGCCTCGGGGGGGCTCACACTGAAGCTTTCTTT CASSLGGAHTEAFF
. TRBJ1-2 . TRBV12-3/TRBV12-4 TGTGCCAGCAGATTAGGGCCCAGCTATGGCTACACCTTC CASRLGPSYGYTF
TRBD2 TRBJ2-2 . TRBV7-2 TGTGCCAGCAGCTTAGGCGGCGGGAGGAAGACCGGGGAGCTGTTTTTT CASSLGGGRKTGELFF
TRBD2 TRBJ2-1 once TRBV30 TGTGCCTGGACTTACAGCCGACTAGCGGGGGGGTACGGCTACAATGAGCAGTTCTTC CAWTYSRLAGGYGYNEQFF
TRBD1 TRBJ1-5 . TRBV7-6 TGTGCCAGCAGCCCAGGGGGTTATAGCAATCAGCCCCAGCATTTT CASSPGGYSNQPQHF
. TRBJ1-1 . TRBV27 TGTGCCAGCAGCCCGCCCCAAGGGGCGACCACTGAAGCTTTCTTT CASSPPQGATTEAFF
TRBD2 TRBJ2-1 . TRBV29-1 TGCAGCGTTGGACTAGCGGGGGGCTCCTCCTACAATGAGCAGTTCTTC CSVGLAGGSSYNEQFF
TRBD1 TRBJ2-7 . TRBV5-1 TGCGCCAGCAGCTTACACCACACAGGGGGCGGCGAGCAGTACTTC CASSLHHTGGGEQYF
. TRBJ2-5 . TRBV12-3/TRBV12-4 TGTGCCAGCAGTTGGGGGGGGCCGGAGACCCAGTACTTC CASSWGGPETQYF
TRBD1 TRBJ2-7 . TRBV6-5 TGTGCCAGCAGATCCGGGGACAGGGGACACGAGCAGTACTTC CASRSGDRGHEQYF
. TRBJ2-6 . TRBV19 TGTGCCAGTAGTTCCCCGGGAGCCTTGGCTGGGGCCAACGTCCTGACTTTC CASSSPGALAGANVLTF
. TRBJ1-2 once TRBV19 TGTGCCAGTAGTGACAACGGACAGTTCAGATACACCTTC CASSDNGQFRYTF
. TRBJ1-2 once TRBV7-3 TGTGCCAGCAGCCCCCAAGGGGGGGCGCGTGGCTACACCTTC CASSPQGGARGYTF
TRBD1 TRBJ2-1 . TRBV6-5 TGTGCCAGCAGTCTTCGGACAGGGGGCGAGTTCGAGTTCTTC CASSLRTGGEFEFF
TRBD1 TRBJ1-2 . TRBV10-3 TGTGCCGCCTCGGGACAGGGGACCAACTATGGCTACACCTTC CAASGQGTNYGYTF
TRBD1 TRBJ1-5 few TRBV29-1 TGCAGCGTGTCCGGGACAGTGGATCAGCCCCAGCATTTT CSVSGTVDQPQHF
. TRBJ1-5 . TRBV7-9 TGTGCCAGCAGCTTCTTAAATCAGCCCCAGCATTTT CASSFLNQPQHF
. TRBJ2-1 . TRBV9 TGTGCCTCCAGTCAGGGGCCGACGGGCAATGAGCAGTTCTTC CASSQGPTGNEQFF
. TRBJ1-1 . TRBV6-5 TGTGCCAGCAGCGTGCGGGTCGGCACTGAAGCTTTCTTT CASSVRVGTEAFF
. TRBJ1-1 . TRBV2 TGTGCCAGCAGTGACGGGAGGGGGAACACTGAAGCTTTCTTT CASSDGRGNTEAFF
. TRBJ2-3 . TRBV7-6 TGTGCCAGCAGCTCTCTAGAATCTAGCACAGATACGCAGTATTTT CASSSLESSTDTQYF